This T cell receptor (beta chain) was documented in a study of cytomegalovirus exposure and HLA in healthy donors. Broader study findings: Researchers reported that a few CMV-associated chains were confirmed in vitro as CMV antigen-specific. According to a subsequent analysis, TCR clusters identified in the first cohort showed a tendency to co-occur across the 100 to 150 validation repertoires. Some TCR beta chains (164 of them) were listed as cytomegalovirus-associated.

This clone was seen a handful of times. Its antigen is unidentified. V lost 3 bases, J lost 0 bases, and 15 bases lay in between. The CDR3 has 16 residues. From germline, CDR1 is PRHDT and CDR2 FYEKMQ (reference sequence). Repertoires were generated with immunoSEQ multiplex PCR, while TCRdb's copy carries only in-frame clones and drops some. The sample has about 360,000 clones; about nine tenths are singletons. The rearrangement uses TRBV13 and TRBJ2-7, with D perhaps TRBD2 (6 bases). The sample taken for sequencing was PBMCs. This TCR was recovered from a young woman in good health and CMV-seronegative. CDR3 coding DNA: TGTGCCAGCAGCTTGGGGGTAGCGGCCAGCTCCTACGAGCAGTACTTC. It translates to CASSLGVAASSYEQYF.